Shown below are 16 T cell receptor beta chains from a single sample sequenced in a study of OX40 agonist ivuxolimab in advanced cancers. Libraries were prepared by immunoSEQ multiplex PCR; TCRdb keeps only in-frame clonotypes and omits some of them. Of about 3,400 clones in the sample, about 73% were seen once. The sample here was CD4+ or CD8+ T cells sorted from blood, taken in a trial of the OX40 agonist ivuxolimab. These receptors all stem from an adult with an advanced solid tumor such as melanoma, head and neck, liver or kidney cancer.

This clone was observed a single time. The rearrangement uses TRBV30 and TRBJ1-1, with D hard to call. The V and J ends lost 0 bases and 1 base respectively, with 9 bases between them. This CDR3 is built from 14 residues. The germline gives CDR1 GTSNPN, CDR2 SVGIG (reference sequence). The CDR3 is CAWSVGGPNTEAFF. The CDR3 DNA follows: TGTGCCTGGAGTGTCGGCGGGCCGAACACTGAAGCTTTCTTT.

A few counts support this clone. CDR3 in amino acids: CASTPLDRNNYGYTF. The CDR3 nucleotides read TGTGCCAGTACCCCCCTGGACAGGAACAACTATGGCTACACCTTC. This sequence joins TRBV19 and TRBJ1-2; 7 bases align to TRBD1. From germline, CDR1 is LNHDA and CDR2 SQIVND (reference sequence). Trimming removed 7 bases from V and 2 bases from J; junction bases left unmatched: 10. The CDR3 loop spans 15 amino acids.

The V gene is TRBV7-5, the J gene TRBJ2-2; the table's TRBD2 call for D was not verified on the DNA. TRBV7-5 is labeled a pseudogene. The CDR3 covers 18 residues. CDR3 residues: CARSDLTIGDVDTGELFF. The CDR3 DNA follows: TGTGCCAGAAGTGACCTCACGATAGGAGACGTCGACACCGGGGAGCTGTTTTTT.

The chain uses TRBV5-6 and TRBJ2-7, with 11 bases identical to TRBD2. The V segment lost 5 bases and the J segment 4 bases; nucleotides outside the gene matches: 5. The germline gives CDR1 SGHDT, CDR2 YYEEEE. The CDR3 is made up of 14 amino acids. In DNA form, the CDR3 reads TGTGCCAGCAGGCCGGGACTAGCGGCTTACGAGCAGTACTTC. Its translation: CASRPGLAAYEQYF.

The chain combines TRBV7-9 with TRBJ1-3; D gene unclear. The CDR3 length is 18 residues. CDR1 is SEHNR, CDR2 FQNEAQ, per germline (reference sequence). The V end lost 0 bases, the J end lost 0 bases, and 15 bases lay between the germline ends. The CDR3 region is CASSLALGPLSSGNTIYF. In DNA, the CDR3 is TGTGCCAGCAGCTTAGCATTAGGCCCTCTGAGCTCTGGAAACACCATATATTTT.

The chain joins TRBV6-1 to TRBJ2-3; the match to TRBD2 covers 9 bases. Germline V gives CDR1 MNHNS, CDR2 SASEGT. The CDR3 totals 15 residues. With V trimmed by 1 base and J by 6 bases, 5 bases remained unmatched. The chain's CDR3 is CASSEGASGVDTQYF. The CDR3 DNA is TGTGCCAGCAGTGAAGGGGCTAGCGGGGTTGATACGCAGTATTTT.

Here the CDR3 DNA reads TGTGCCAGCAGCTATAGGTCCGGGACTATCGAGACCCAGTACTTC. As protein: CASSYRSGTIETQYF. The J gene is TRBJ2-5, the V gene TRBV5-6; 7 nucleotides agree with TRBD2. J lost 5 bases, V lost 3 bases, and 10 bases had no gene match. CDR3 size: 15 residues. CDR1 and CDR2 (germline): SGHDT, YYEEEE.

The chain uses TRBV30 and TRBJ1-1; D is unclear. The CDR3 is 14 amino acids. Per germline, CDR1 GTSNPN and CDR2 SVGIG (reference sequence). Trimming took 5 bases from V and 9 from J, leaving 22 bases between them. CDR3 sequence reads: CAWGEGLGSQQAFF. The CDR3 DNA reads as TGTGCCTGGGGTGAGGGATTGGGTTCCCAGCAAGCTTTCTTT.

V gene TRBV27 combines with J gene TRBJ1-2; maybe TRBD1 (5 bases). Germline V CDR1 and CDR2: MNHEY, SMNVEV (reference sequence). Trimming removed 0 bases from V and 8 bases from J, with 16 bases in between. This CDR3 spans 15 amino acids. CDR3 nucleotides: TGTGCCAGCAGTTTATCGGTCGGCGGGGGATCCGGCTACACCTTC. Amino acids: CASSLSVGGGSGYTF.

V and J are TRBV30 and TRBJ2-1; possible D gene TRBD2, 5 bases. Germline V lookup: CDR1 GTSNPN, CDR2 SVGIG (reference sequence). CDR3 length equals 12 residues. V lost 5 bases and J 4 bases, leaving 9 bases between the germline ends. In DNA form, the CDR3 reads TGTGCCTGGGGGCGGGTTTACAATGAGCAGTTCTTC. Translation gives CAWGRVYNEQFF.

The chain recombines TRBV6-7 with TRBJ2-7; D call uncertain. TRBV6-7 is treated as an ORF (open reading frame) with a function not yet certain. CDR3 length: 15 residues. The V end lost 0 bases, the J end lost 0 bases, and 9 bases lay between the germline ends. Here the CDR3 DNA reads TGTGCCAGCAGTTACTCGAGACGGGTCTCCTACGAGCAGTACTTC. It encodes CASSYSRRVSYEQYF.

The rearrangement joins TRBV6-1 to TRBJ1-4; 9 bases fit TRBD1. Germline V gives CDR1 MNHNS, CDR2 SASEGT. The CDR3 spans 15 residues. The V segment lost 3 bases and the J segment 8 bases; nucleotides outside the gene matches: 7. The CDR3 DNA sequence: TGTGCCAGCAGTGATGGGGGACAGGGTTACGAAAAACTGTTTTTT. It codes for CASSDGGQGYEKLFF.

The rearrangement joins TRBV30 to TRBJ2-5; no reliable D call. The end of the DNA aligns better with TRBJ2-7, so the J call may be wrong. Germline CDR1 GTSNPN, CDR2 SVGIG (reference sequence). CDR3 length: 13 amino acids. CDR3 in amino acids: CAWFSRDSYEQYF. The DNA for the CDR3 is TGTGCCTGGTTTTCTAGGGACTCCTACGAGCAGTACTTC.

CDR3 sequence reads: CASSLITSGGTDTQYF. Written as DNA, the CDR3 is TGCGCCAGCAGCTTGATAACTAGCGGGGGCACAGATACGCAGTATTTT. The chain has TRBV5-1 and TRBJ2-3; 10 nucleotides line up with TRBD2. V lost 1 base, J lost 1 base, and 3 bases stayed unmatched. This CDR3 contains 16 residues. Germline CDR1 reads SGHRS; CDR2 reads YFSETQ.

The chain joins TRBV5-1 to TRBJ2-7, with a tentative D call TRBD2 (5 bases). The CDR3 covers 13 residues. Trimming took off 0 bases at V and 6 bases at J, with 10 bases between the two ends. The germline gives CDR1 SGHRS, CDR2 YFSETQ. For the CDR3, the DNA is TGCGCCAGCAGCTTGGTGGCGGCGGGCGAGCAGTACTTC. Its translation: CASSLVAAGEQYF.

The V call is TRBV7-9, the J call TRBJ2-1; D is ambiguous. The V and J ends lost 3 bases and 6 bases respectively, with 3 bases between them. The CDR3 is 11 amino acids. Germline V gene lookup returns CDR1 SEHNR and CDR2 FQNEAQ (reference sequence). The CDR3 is CASSFSNEQFF. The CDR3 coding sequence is TGTGCCAGCAGCTTCAGCAATGAGCAGTTCTTC.